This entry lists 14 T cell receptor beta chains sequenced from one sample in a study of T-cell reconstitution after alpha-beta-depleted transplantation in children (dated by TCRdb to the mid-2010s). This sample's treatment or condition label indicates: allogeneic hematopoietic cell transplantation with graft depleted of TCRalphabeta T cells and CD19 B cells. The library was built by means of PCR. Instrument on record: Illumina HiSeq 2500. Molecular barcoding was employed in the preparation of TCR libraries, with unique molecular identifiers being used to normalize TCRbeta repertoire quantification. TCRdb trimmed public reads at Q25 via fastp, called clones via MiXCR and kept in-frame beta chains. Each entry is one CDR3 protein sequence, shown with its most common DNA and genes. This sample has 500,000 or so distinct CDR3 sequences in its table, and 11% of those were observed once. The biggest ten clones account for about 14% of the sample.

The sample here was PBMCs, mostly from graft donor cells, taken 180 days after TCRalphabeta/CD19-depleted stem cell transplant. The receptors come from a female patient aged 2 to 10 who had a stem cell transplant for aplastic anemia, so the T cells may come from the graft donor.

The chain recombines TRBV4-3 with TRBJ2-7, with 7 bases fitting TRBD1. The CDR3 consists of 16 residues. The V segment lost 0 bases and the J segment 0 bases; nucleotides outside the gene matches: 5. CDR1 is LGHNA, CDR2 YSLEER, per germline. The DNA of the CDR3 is TGCGCCAGCAGCCAAGATAACGACAGGGACTCCTACGAGCAGTACTTC. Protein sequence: CASSQDNDRDSYEQYF.

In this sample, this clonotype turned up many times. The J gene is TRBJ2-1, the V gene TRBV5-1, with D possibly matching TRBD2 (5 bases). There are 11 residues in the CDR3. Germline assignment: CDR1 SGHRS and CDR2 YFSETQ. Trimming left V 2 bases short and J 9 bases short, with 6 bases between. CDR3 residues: CASSFRGEQFF. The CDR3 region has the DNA TGCGCCAGCAGCTTCCGGGGTGAGCAGTTCTTC.

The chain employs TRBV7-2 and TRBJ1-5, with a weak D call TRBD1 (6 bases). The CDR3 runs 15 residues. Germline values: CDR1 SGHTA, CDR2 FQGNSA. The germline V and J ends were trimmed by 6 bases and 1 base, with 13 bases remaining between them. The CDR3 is CASSSGVTSNQPQHF. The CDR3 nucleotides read TGTGCCAGCAGTTCAGGGGTTACCAGCAATCAGCCCCAGCATTTT. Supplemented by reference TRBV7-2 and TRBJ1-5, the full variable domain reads GAGVSQSPSNKVTEKGKDVELRCDPISGHTALYWYRQSLGQGLEFLIYFQGNSAPDKSGLPSDRFSAERTGGSVSTLTIQRTQQEDSAVYLCASSSGVTSNQPQHFGDGTRLSIL.

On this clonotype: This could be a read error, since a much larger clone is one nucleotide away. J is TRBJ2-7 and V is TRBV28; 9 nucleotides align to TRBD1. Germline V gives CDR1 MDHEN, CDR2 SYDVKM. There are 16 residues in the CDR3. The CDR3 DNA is TGTGCCAGCAGTCCCTGGACAGGGGCTTTCTCCTACGAGCTGTACTTC. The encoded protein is CASSPWTGAFSYELYF.

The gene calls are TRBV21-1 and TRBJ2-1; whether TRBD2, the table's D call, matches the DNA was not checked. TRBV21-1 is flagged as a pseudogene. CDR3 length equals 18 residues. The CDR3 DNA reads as TGTGCCAGCAGCGAAGTAGCGGGGGCCGTGGGGAGACACAATGAGCAGTTCTTC. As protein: CASSEVAGAVGRHNEQFF.

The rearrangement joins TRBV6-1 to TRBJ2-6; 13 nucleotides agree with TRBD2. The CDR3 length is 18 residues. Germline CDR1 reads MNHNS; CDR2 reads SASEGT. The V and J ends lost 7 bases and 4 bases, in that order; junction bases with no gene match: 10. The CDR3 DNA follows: TGTGCCAGCACCCTCCAAGGGACTAGCGGGACGGGGGCCAACGTCCTGACTTTC. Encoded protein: CASTLQGTSGTGANVLTF.

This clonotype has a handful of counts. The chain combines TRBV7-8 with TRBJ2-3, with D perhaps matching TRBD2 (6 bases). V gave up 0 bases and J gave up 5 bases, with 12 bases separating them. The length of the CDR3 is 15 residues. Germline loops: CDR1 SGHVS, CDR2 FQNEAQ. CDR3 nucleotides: TGTGCCAGCAGCTTAGCGGGAGGAGGGAAAGATACGCAGTATTTT. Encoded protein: CASSLAGGGKDTQYF.

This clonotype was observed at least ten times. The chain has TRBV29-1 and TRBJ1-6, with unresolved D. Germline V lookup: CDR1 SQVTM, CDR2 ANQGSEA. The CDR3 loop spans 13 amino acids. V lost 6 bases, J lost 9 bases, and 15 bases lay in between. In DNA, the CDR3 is TGCAGCGTGGCGACGTCTTTGGGTTCACCCCTCCACTTT. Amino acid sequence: CSVATSLGSPLHF.

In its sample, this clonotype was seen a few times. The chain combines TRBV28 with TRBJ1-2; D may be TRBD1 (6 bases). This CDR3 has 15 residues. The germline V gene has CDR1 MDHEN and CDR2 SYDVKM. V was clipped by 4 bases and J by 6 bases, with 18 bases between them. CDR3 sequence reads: CASSSRLDRLNGYTF. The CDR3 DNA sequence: TGTGCCAGCAGTTCCCGTTTGGACAGATTGAATGGCTACACCTTC.

The CDR3 bases are TGTGCCAGCAGCCTGAGGGGGGCTACCGGGGAGCTGTTTTTT. Protein sequence: CASSLRGATGELFF. The V and J genes are TRBV11-2 and TRBJ2-2; tentatively, D is TRBD1 or TRBD2 (6 bases each). Germline CDR1 and CDR2: SGHAT and FQNNGV. Trimming pared 5 bases from V and 5 bases from J, leaving 12 bases between. The length of the CDR3 is 14 residues. Based on the CDR3 plus reference TRBV11-2 and TRBJ2-2, the full variable domain is EAGVAQSPRYKIIEKRQSVAFWCNPISGHATLYWYQQILGQGPKLLIQFQNNGVVDDSQLPKDRFSAERLKGVDSTLKIQPAKLEDSAVYLCASSLRGATGELFFGEGSRLTVL.

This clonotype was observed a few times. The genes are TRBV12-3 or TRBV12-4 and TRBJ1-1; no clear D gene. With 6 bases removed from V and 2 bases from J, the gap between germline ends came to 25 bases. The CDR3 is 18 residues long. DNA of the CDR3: TGTGCCAGCAGCCACGCGCGACTCGCCGCGGCCTCAAACACTGAAGCTTTCTTT. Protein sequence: CASSHARLAAASNTEAFF.

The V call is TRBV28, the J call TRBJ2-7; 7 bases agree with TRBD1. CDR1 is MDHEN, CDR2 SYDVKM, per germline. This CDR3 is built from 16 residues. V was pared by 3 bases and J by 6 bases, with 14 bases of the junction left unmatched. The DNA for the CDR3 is TGTGCCAGCAGTTTGGTTCTAGTCACAGGGGCCCTCGAGCAGTACTTC. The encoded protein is CASSLVLVTGALEQYF.

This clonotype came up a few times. Here the CDR3 reads CASSKVEEQGASGRWWETQYF. CDR3 DNA: TGTGCCAGCAGCAAAGTCGAGGAACAGGGAGCTAGCGGGAGATGGTGGGAGACCCAGTACTTC. V is TRBV21-1 and J is TRBJ2-5; the table's D call of TRBD2 was not tested on the DNA. TRBV21-1 is listed as a pseudogene. The CDR3 is 21 amino acids.

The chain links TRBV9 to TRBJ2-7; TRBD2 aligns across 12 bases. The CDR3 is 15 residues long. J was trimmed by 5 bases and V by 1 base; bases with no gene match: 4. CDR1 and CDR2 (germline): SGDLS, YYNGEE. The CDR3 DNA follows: TGTGCCAGCAGCGTACGACTAGCGGGAGTAGACGAGCAGTACTTC. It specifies CASSVRLAGVDEQYF.